These 23 T cell receptor beta chains came from one sample sequenced in a study of T cell responses to AZD1222 COVID-19 vaccine. The protocol was immunoSEQ multiplex PCR, while the TCRdb copy is restricted to in-frame clones and leaves out a portion. The sample includes 100,000 or so clones, roughly 86% of them seen just once. The sequences come from peripheral blood, collected on day 0 of AZD1222 vaccination. These receptors were taken from an adult in good health.

The chain employs TRBV9 and TRBJ2-2, with unresolved D. The CDR3 is 12 amino acids. Trimming cost V 4 bases and J 7 bases, with 8 bases left between them. Germline values: CDR1 SGDLS, CDR2 YYNGEE. The CDR3 nucleotides are TGTGCCAGCAGCCCCCTAGTCGGGGAGCTGTTTTTT. Amino acids: CASSPLVGELFF.

This chain joins TRBV6-1 and TRBJ1-2; D is possibly TRBD1 (6 bases). Germline lookup yields CDR1 MNHNS and CDR2 SASEGT. Trimming shortened V by 0 bases and J by 5 bases, and 13 bases separated the two germline ends. This CDR3 has 15 amino acids. The CDR3: CASSEAPGQGYGYTF. The CDR3 bases are TGTGCCAGCAGTGAAGCCCCGGGACAAGGGTATGGCTACACCTTC.

The chain uses TRBV7-2 and TRBJ1-4; D gene unclear. Per the germline V gene, CDR1 is SGHTA and CDR2 is FQGNSA. This CDR3 is 14 amino acids long. Trimming shortened V by 5 bases and J by 5 bases, and 12 bases separated the two germline ends. The CDR3 coding sequence is TGTGCCAGCAGCAAAAACGAAGGAAATGAAAAACTGTTTTTT. Amino acids: CASSKNEGNEKLFF. Filled out from reference TRBV7-2 and TRBJ1-4, the complete variable domain reads GAGVSQSPSNKVTEKGKDVELRCDPISGHTALYWYRQSLGQGLEFLIYFQGNSAPDKSGLPSDRFSAERTGGSVSTLTIQRTQQEDSAVYLCASSKNEGNEKLFFGSGTQLSVL.

The chain combines TRBV6-5 with TRBJ1-4; TRBD1 agrees at 9 bases. J lost 8 bases, V lost 7 bases, and 11 bases had no gene match. Germline assignment: CDR1 MNHEY and CDR2 SVGAGI. There are 15 residues in the CDR3. The CDR3 here is CASIEGGQGVEKLFF. CDR3 nucleotide sequence: TGTGCCAGCATCGAGGGGGGACAGGGTGTCGAAAAACTGTTTTTT.

J is TRBJ1-2 and V is TRBV28, with D possibly matching TRBD1 (5 bases). This CDR3 is 14 amino acids long. V was shortened by 5 bases and J by 8 bases, with 18 bases between the two germline ends. In germline, CDR1 is MDHEN, CDR2 SYDVKM. CDR3: CASSPRDGRAGYTF. The CDR3, as DNA: TGTGCCAGCAGTCCCCGGGACGGTCGCGCGGGCTACACCTTC.

The chain carries TRBV28 and TRBJ2-1; TRBD2 agrees at 9 bases. This CDR3 is built from 15 residues. Trimming took 3 bases from V and 2 from J; bases not matched to a gene: 2. Germline-derived CDR1 and CDR2 are MDHEN and SYDVKM. Written as DNA, the CDR3 is TGTGCCAGCAGTTTGGTAGCGGGGGCCTACAATGAGCAGTTCTTC. Amino acid sequence: CASSLVAGAYNEQFF.

The rearrangement joins TRBV27 to TRBJ2-5, with D possibly being TRBD2 (6 bases). The V end lost 5 bases, the J end lost 1 base, and 11 bases lay between the germline ends. The length of the CDR3 is 14 residues. Germline-derived CDR1 and CDR2 are MNHEY and SMNVEV (reference sequence). CDR3 loop: CASSPWTTQETQYF. CDR3 nucleotide sequence: TGTGCCAGCAGTCCTTGGACTACCCAAGAGACCCAGTACTTC.

The rearrangement links TRBV11-2 to TRBJ1-1, with 8 bases matching TRBD1. V dropped 5 bases and J dropped 7; count of bases not matched to a gene: 3. The CDR3 spans 12 residues. CDR1 and CDR2 from the germline V gene are SGHAT and FQNNGV. CDR3 DNA: TGTGCCAGCAGCCTAGGACAGGGTGAAGCTTTCTTT. Amino acids: CASSLGQGEAFF.

The rearrangement uses TRBV7-2 and TRBJ2-3, with unresolved D. This CDR3 region has 14 residues. With 3 bases removed from V and 2 bases from J, the gap between germline ends came to 9 bases. CDR1 and CDR2 (germline): SGHTA, FQGNSA. The CDR3 nucleotides are TGTGCCAGCAGCTTGGAACGGTTCACAGATACGCAGTATTTT. Translated, it gives CASSLERFTDTQYF.

The J gene is TRBJ2-5, the V gene TRBV7-6; no reliable D call. This CDR3 has 13 residues. Germline V gene data show CDR1 as SGHVS and CDR2 as FNYEAQ. V was clipped by 1 base and J by 7 bases, with 10 bases between them. The CDR3 loop reads CASSLEPDGTQYF. The CDR3 DNA sequence: TGTGCCAGCAGCTTAGAGCCCGATGGGACCCAGTACTTC.

The chain uses TRBV7-2 and TRBJ2-7; maybe TRBD1 (5 bases). Germline lookup yields CDR1 SGHTA and CDR2 FQGNSA. The CDR3 runs 17 residues. Trimming took off 1 base at V and 0 bases at J, with 16 bases between the two ends. CDR3 DNA sequence: TGTGCCAGCAGCTTAGGAAGGGGCCTACTAAGCTCCTACGAGCAGTACTTC. Protein sequence: CASSLGRGLLSSYEQYF.

The chain links TRBV10-2 to TRBJ2-7, with 9 bases aligning to TRBD2. J was trimmed by 3 bases and V by 4 bases; bases with no gene match: 4. This CDR3 has 14 amino acids. CDR1 is WSHSY, CDR2 SAAADI, per germline. CDR3 DNA sequence: TGCGCCAGCAGTGCGGCGGGAGGGCTCTACGAGCAGTACTTC. Its protein product is CASSAAGGLYEQYF.

The chain links TRBV28 to TRBJ1-3, with 8 bases fitting TRBD1. CDR1 and CDR2 from the germline V gene are MDHEN and SYDVKM. The CDR3 has 14 residues. Trimming removed 5 bases from V and 0 bases from J; junction bases left unmatched: 0. The CDR3 reads CASSGTGSGNTIYF. The CDR3 coding sequence is TGTGCCAGCAGTGGGACAGGCTCTGGAAACACCATATATTTT.

In this sample, this clone turned up once. The rearrangement links TRBV5-3 to TRBJ1-5; tentative D call: TRBD1 (5 bases). TRBV5-3 is marked as an open reading frame, function uncertain. Deletions cut 3 bases from V and 4 bases from J, with 11 bases between. The CDR3 spans 14 residues. CDR3 nucleotide sequence: TGTGCCAGAAGCTCCGCCACAGGAAATCAGCCCCAGCATTTT. It yields the protein CARSSATGNQPQHF.

The chain carries TRBV7-3 and TRBJ1-6; D unresolved. Trimming took off 0 bases at V and 5 bases at J, with 8 bases between the two ends. Germline CDR1 and CDR2: SGHTA and FQGTGA. The CDR3 has 15 amino acids. This chain's CDR3 is CASSLTGSNNSPLHF. CDR3 DNA sequence: TGTGCCAGCAGCTTAACGGGTTCCAATAATTCACCCCTCCACTTT.

This clone appeared a few times. V gene TRBV6-2 or TRBV6-3 combines with J gene TRBJ2-2; unclear D gene. The CDR3 runs to 15 residues. CDR1 MNHEY and CDR2 SVGEGT come from the germline V gene. Trimming cost V 0 bases and J 2 bases, with 7 bases left between them. CDR3 DNA sequence: TGTGCCAGCAGTTACTCGACGGTCAACACCGGGGAGCTGTTTTTT. Translating gives CASSYSTVNTGELFF.

The V gene is TRBV11-2, the J gene TRBJ2-7, with D uncertain. Trimming stripped 5 bases from V and 0 bases from J, with 14 bases between. Germline V lookup: CDR1 SGHAT, CDR2 FQNNGV. This CDR3 is 15 amino acids long. CDR3: CASSDLKSYSYEQYF. As DNA, the CDR3 is TGTGCCAGCAGCGATCTAAAATCATACTCCTACGAGCAGTACTTC. Supplemented by reference TRBV11-2 and TRBJ2-7, the full variable domain reads EAGVAQSPRYKIIEKRQSVAFWCNPISGHATLYWYQQILGQGPKLLIQFQNNGVVDDSQLPKDRFSAERLKGVDSTLKIQPAKLEDSAVYLCASSDLKSYSYEQYFGPGTRLTVT.

V is TRBV4-3 and J is TRBJ1-1; D gene ambiguous. Germline V gene sequence: CDR1 LGHNA, CDR2 YSLEER. Deletions cut 0 bases from V and 4 bases from J, with 15 bases between. The CDR3 is made up of 16 amino acids. The CDR3 loop is CASSQDISVYGTEAFF. In DNA, the CDR3 is TGCGCCAGCAGCCAAGATATTTCAGTCTACGGCACTGAAGCTTTCTTT.

The chain links TRBV28 to TRBJ1-1; 7 nucleotides line up with TRBD1. The CDR3 has 15 residues. The germline CDR1 and CDR2 sequences are MDHEN and SYDVKM. Losses at the gene ends were 4 bases for V and 1 base for J; bases not matched to a gene: 6. This CDR3 is CASSWGTVENTEAFF. CDR3 bases: TGTGCCAGCAGTTGGGGGACAGTCGAGAACACTGAAGCTTTCTTT.

The rearrangement joins TRBV28 to TRBJ2-7; D is possibly TRBD1 or TRBD2 (7 bases each). This CDR3 has 13 amino acids. Looked up from germline, CDR1 is MDHEN and CDR2 is SYDVKM. The V end was cut by 10 bases, the J end by 2 bases, with 15 bases between. The DNA for the CDR3 is TGTGCCACTCAGCGGGACAGCACCTACGAGCAGTACTTC. Residues: CATQRDSTYEQYF.

This clone was detected only a few times. The CDR3: CASTIGEGARGGDTQYF. The DNA of the CDR3 is TGTGCCAGCACCATAGGGGAAGGCGCGAGAGGTGGAGATACGCAGTATTTT. The V and J genes are TRBV9 and TRBJ2-3, with TRBD1 as a possible D gene (5 bases). The CDR3 totals 17 residues. Trimming took 6 bases from V and 5 from J, leaving 25 bases between them. The germline gives CDR1 SGDLS, CDR2 YYNGEE.

The chain joins TRBV6-4 to TRBJ1-5; D not certain. The CDR3 has 14 residues. The germline V gene has CDR1 MRHNA and CDR2 SNTAGT. Trimming cost V 4 bases and J 3 bases, with 10 bases left between them. The CDR3 protein is CASSVWLINQPQHF. The CDR3 DNA is TGTGCCAGCAGTGTATGGCTGATCAATCAGCCCCAGCATTTT.

The chain employs TRBV6-5 and TRBJ1-1; tentatively, D is TRBD1 (6 bases). Germline V gene data show CDR1 as MNHEY and CDR2 as SVGAGI. CDR3 size: 13 residues. Trimming pared 4 bases from V and 5 bases from J, leaving 11 bases between. Here the CDR3 reads CASSSGQKTEAFF. The CDR3 bases are TGTGCCAGCAGTTCCGGACAGAAGACTGAAGCTTTCTTT.